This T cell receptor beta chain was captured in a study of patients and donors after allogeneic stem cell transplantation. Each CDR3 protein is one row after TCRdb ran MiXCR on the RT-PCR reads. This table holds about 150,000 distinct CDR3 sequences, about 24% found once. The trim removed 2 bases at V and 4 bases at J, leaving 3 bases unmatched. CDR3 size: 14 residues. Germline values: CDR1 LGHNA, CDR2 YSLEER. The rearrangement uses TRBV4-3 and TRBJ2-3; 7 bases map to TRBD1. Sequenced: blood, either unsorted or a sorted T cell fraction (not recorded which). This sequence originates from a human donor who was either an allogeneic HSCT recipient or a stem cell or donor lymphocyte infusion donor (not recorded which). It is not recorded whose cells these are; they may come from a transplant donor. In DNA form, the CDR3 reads TGCGCCAGCAGCCAACAAGGGACAGCAGATACGCAGTATTTT. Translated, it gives CASSQQGTADTQYF.